Listed below are T cell receptor beta chains from one sample, sequenced in a study of blood T cell repertoires in COVID-19. Using immunoSEQ multiplex PCR, the repertoire was profiled, and TCRdb retains in-frame clones only, with some absent. The repertoire holds about 110,000 clones, under 90% seen once, with over 35% in the top ten. Material: peripheral blood. Receptors were obtained from a man older than 75 with acute or convalescent COVID-19. The conserved cysteine and the conserved F or W are not part of the CDR3 here. The order of the fields is J gene, V gene, CDR3 protein.

TRBJ2-1	TRBV4-1	ASSPRQGGAYNEQF
TRBJ2-1	TRBV24-1	ATSDPTLDSSEQF
TRBJ1-5	TRBV30	AWSGQGGNNQPQH
TRBJ1-1	TRBV6-1	ASSEDRKTTAF
TRBJ2-7	TRBV11-2	ASSFEGVYEQY
TRBJ2-1	TRBV6-1	ASSGQVKSSYNEQF
TRBJ2-7	TRBV5-1	ASSREGGSYEQY
TRBJ2-3	TRBV10-3	AISESTGSDTQY
TRBJ1-5	TRBV28	ASSLVGQGWDQPQH
TRBJ2-4	TRBV9	ASSPQGATKNIQY
TRBJ2-3	TRBV6-6	ASSYTSTDTQY
TRBJ1-6	TRBV6-6	ASRQGSGWNSPLH
TRBJ2-1	TRBV10-3	AISATGGDEQF
TRBJ2-7	TRBV6-5	ASRTNPTAYEQY
TRBJ1-6	TRBV3-1/TRBV3-2	ASSQDGAGGSSPLH
TRBJ1-5	TRBV18	ASSPNSGNQPQH
TRBJ1-1	TRBV5-5	ASRVRGEAF
TRBJ1-4	TRBV3-1/TRBV3-2	ASRGRTGGAGEKLF
TRBJ2-5	TRBV7-2	ASSFQFQETQY
TRBJ1-2	TRBV6-5	ASRRASGGYT
TRBJ1-5	TRBV6-2/TRBV6-3	ASSNQGLRDQPQH
TRBJ1-5	TRBV12-3/TRBV12-4	ASSERNQPQH
TRBJ1-1	TRBV7-8	ASSSIGNTEAF
TRBJ1-6	TRBV18	ASSPLPQGKNSPLH